The 17 T cell receptor beta chains below come from one sample, sequenced in a study of early T cells in non-severe SARS-CoV-2 infection. Using its own MiXCR run on the 5' RACE reads, TCRdb lists one record per CDR3 protein. The sample yields 50,000 or so distinct CDR3 sequences, about 4.2% seen once. The sequenced sample consisted of whole blood. All receptors derive from an adult who was a healthcare worker with PCR-confirmed SARS-CoV-2 infection or an uninfected control (not recorded which).

At least ten counts were recorded for this clonotype. The junction differs from germline at one of its ends, possibly a read error. V gene TRBV7-2 combines with J gene TRBJ1-6, with 9 positions matching TRBD1. The CDR3 sequence is 15 residues long. The germline V gene encodes CDR1 SGHTA and CDR2 FQGNSA. CDR3 region: CASSSQGQGSSPLHF. CDR3 DNA: TGTGCCAGTAGCTCTCAGGGACAGGGCAGTTCACCCCTCCACTTT.

This clonotype was seen at least ten times. This rearrangement joins TRBV12-3 or TRBV12-4 to TRBJ2-2; 12 nucleotides align to TRBD1. The CDR3 is made up of 17 amino acids. The trim removed 5 bases at V and 0 bases at J, leaving 4 bases unmatched. CDR3 nucleotides: TGTGCCAGCAGTCGCCGGGACAGGGGGCCGAACACCGGGGAGCTGTTTTTT. This sequence encodes CASSRRDRGPNTGELFF.

As to this clonotype: Just one base apart from a much larger clone, this may be a read error. The J gene is TRBJ2-7, the V gene TRBV27, with D tentatively TRBD1 (5 bases). CDR1 and CDR2 (germline): MNHEY, SMNVEV (reference sequence). The length of the CDR3 is 14 residues. CDR3 DNA sequence: TGTGCCAGCAGCCCCCGGACATCGAACTACGAGCAGCACTTC. As protein: CASSPRTSNYEQHF.

The J gene is TRBJ1-1, the V gene TRBV3-1; the D is unclear. CDR1 and CDR2 from the germline V gene are LGHDT and YNNKEL (reference sequence). Trimming shortened V by 2 bases and J by 8 bases, and 6 bases separated the two germline ends. This CDR3 is 11 amino acids long. The CDR3, as DNA: TGTGCCAGCAGCCAAACCTCAGAAGCTTTCTTT. Residues: CASSQTSEAFF. Complete variable domain (other parts from reference TRBV3-1 and TRBJ1-1): DTAVSQTPKYLVTQMGNDKSIKCEQNLGHDTMYWYKQDSKKFLKIMFSYNNKELIINETVPNRFSPKSPDKAHLNLHINSLELGDSAVYFCASSQTSEAFFGQGTRLTVV.

This clonotype was recorded at least ten times. The CDR3 is CASSLTSLADTQYF. CDR3 nucleotide sequence: TGCGCCAGCAGCCTAACTAGTCTGGCAGATACGCAGTATTTT. The chain is built from TRBV10-2 and TRBJ2-3, with D tentatively TRBD2 (5 bases). The CDR3 is made up of 14 amino acids. The germline gives CDR1 WSHSY, CDR2 SAAADI. V lost 6 bases and J lost 4, with 14 bases in between.

The sample holds many counts of this clonotype. This rearrangement joins TRBV27 to TRBJ2-2; 7 positions match TRBD1. This CDR3 contains 16 residues. CDR1 and CDR2 (germline): MNHEY, SMNVEV (reference sequence). Losses at the gene ends were 8 bases for V and 2 bases for J; bases not matched to a gene: 11. The CDR3 here is CASGKFQGVNTGELFF. CDR3 bases: TGTGCCAGCGGAAAATTTCAGGGGGTTAACACCGGGGAGCTGTTTTTT.

This clonotype was recorded many times. The rearrangement uses TRBV29-1 and TRBJ1-3, with a possible D match to TRBD1 (5 bases). With 6 bases removed from V and 3 bases from J, the gap between germline ends came to 15 bases. The CDR3 loop spans 14 amino acids. Germline V gene lookup returns CDR1 SQVTM and CDR2 ANQGSEA. The CDR3, as DNA: TGCAGCGTACACGGGCAGGGCCATGGAAACACCATATATTTT. It translates to CSVHGQGHGNTIYF.

The sample holds a few counts of this clonotype. The V gene is TRBV6-5, the J gene TRBJ1-6, with D tentatively TRBD1 (5 bases). CDR1 and CDR2 from the germline V gene are MNHEY and SVGAGI. V was trimmed by 7 bases and J by 8 bases, leaving 12 bases between them. This CDR3 has 13 residues. The DNA for the CDR3 is TGTGCCAGCACTCCCAGGGTGGATTCACCCCTCCACTTT. Its translation is CASTPRVDSPLHF.

The rearrangement uses TRBV20-1 and TRBJ2-3; 9 positions agree with TRBD2. Germline values: CDR1 DFQATT, CDR2 SNEGSKA (reference sequence). This CDR3 has 15 residues. With 3 bases clipped from V and 5 bases from J, the junction kept 9 bases outside the gene matches. The CDR3 protein is CSARRVAGAVDTQYF. The DNA for the CDR3 is TGCAGTGCTAGGAGGGTAGCGGGAGCAGTAGATACGCAGTATTTT.

This clonotype was seen many times. The chain joins TRBV3-1 to TRBJ1-4, with 10 bases that match TRBD1. Germline values: CDR1 LGHDT, CDR2 YNNKEL (reference sequence). V shed 1 base, J shed 12 bases, and the junction held 14 bases outside the gene matches. The CDR3 extends over 17 amino acids. CDR3 loop: CASSQGTGGRDRNQLFF. The CDR3 nucleotides are TGTGCCAGCAGCCAAGGGACAGGGGGAAGGGATCGCAATCAACTGTTTTTT.

This clonotype was found many times. The chain is built from TRBV6-6 and TRBJ1-4; 7 nucleotides align to TRBD1. The germline gives CDR1 MNHNY, CDR2 SVGAGI (reference sequence). The V gene end was trimmed by 6 bases and the J gene end by 5 bases; junction bases not matched to a gene: 15. The CDR3 extends over 17 amino acids. The CDR3 region has the DNA TGTGCCAGCAGACAAAGCTTAAGGGGACAGCAGAATGAAAAACTGTTTTTT. Protein sequence: CASRQSLRGQQNEKLFF.

The sample holds many counts of this clonotype. J is TRBJ1-4 and V is TRBV20-1; no definite D call. V was trimmed by 5 bases and J by 3 bases, leaving 10 bases between them. The CDR3 spans 13 residues. From germline, CDR1 is DFQATT and CDR2 SNEGSKA (reference sequence). DNA for the CDR3: TGCAGTGCTGACTCGAGGGCTAATGAAAAACTGTTTTTT. Its protein is CSADSRANEKLFF.

Ten or more counts support this clonotype. This chain uses TRBV24-1 with TRBJ1-2, with TRBD1 matching 7 bases. The CDR3 runs 14 residues. The trim removed 2 bases at V and 4 bases at J, leaving 3 bases unmatched. CDR1 is KGHDR and CDR2 is SFDVKD in the germline V gene. The CDR3: CATSDWGQSYGYTF. CDR3 DNA sequence: TGTGCCACCAGTGATTGGGGACAGTCCTATGGCTACACCTTC.

This clonotype has a count of ten or more. The chain combines TRBV7-2 with TRBJ2-7; D is unresolved. This CDR3 has 14 residues. Trimming took off 6 bases at V and 2 bases at J, with 14 bases between the two ends. The germline V gene has CDR1 SGHTA and CDR2 FQGNSA. This CDR3 reads CASSKDWGTYEQYF. The CDR3, as DNA: TGTGCCAGCAGTAAAGACTGGGGTACCTACGAGCAGTACTTC.

This clonotype was seen only a few times. This chain joins TRBV4-1 and TRBJ2-5; the D is unclear. The CDR3 covers 14 residues. Germline V gene lookup returns CDR1 MGHRA and CDR2 YSYEKL. The V gene lost 1 base and the J gene lost 5 bases, with 11 bases spanning the gap. CDR3 bases: TGCGCCAGCAGCCAAGGCTTCGGTCAGGAGACCCAGTACTTC. Its translation is CASSQGFGQETQYF.

The chain uses TRBV12-3 or TRBV12-4 and TRBJ1-3; D unresolved. Trimming took 2 bases from V and 2 from J, leaving 7 bases between them. The CDR3 spans 14 residues. As DNA, the CDR3 is TGTGCCAGCAGTTTACGAGGCCCTGGAAACACCATATATTTT. It is translated as CASSLRGPGNTIYF.

This clonotype appeared many times. V and J are TRBV7-9 and TRBJ2-5; 9 bases are a match to TRBD2. Per germline, CDR1 SEHNR and CDR2 FQNEAQ (reference sequence). V was clipped by 8 bases and J by 4 bases; unmatched bases: 2. The CDR3 loop spans 12 amino acids. The CDR3 loop reads CASRREGETQYF. Written as DNA, the CDR3 is TGTGCCAGCCGGCGGGAGGGAGAGACCCAGTACTTC.